This is a list of T cell receptor beta chains from one sample in a study of blood T cells in healthy people across ages. TCRdb reanalysed the 5' RACE reads using MiXCR and keeps one entry per CDR3 protein. This table holds around 800,000 distinct CDR3 sequences, roughly 53% found once. Input material: blood. All receptors come from a man older than 75 in good health. The CDR3 runs from the conserved cysteine through the conserved F or W.

>TRBJ2-3|TRBV20-1
CSATTLGSREDTQYF
>TRBJ2-5|TRBV5-5
CASSFDRNQETQYF
>TRBJ2-4|TRBV18
CASSRQGLEDIQYF
>NA|TRBV7-2
CASSLAWTPRGLNEQYF
>TRBJ2-7|TRBV11-2
CASSSSGYAYEQYF
>TRBJ1-2|TRBV27
CASSLRQGAPNYGYTF
>TRBJ2-5|TRBV30
CAWSVGQETQYF
>TRBJ2-1|TRBV13
CASSFGLADKNEQFF
>TRBJ2-7|TRBV20-1
CSASAGTGVSYEQYF
>TRBJ2-2|TRBV20-1
CSALSGGELFF
>TRBJ2-5|TRBV3-1
CASSQTADPYNEQYF
>TRBJ2-5|TRBV21-1
CASARTGRVRETQYF
>TRBJ2-3|TRBV6-6
CASSPGQGLTDTQYF
>TRBJ2-3|TRBV2
CASRTGAAGYF
>TRBJ2-3|TRBV20-1
CSASGVYTDTQYF
>TRBJ1-5|TRBV12-3/TRBV12-4
CASSLMGARNQPQHF
>TRBJ2-5|TRBV2
CASSSAAPPFDEQYF
>TRBJ2-1|TRBV11-2
CASSSQSLGLAYEQFF
>TRBJ1-2|TRBV4-2
CASSQPGQGPANYGYTF
>TRBJ1-2|TRBV5-4
CASSIRDYGYTF
>TRBJ1-2|TRBV21-1
CASSKAPIQNYGYTF
>TRBJ2-2|TRBV7-2
CASSLESGPTGELFF
>TRBJ2-3|TRBV28
CASRPDRATDTQYF
>TRBJ2-7|TRBV5-1
CASSLTPGVSEQYF
>TRBJ1-1|TRBV6-5
CASRYRDRNTEAFF
>TRBJ2-6|TRBV25-1
CASSAGRGSGANVLTF
>TRBJ1-1|TRBV28
CASSFPAATEAFF
>TRBJ2-3|TRBV9
CASSVGTSGGREYF
>TRBJ2-1|TRBV6-4
CASALAGEPYNEQFF
>TRBJ1-5|TRBV20-1
CSARDQRGTNQPQHF
>TRBJ2-7|TRBV4-1
CASSLTRGTDYEQYF
>TRBJ1-6|TRBV20-1
CSAQGQGLNSPLHF
>TRBJ1-6|TRBV5-1
CASSVDTSGGSPLHF
>TRBJ2-1|TRBV28
CASRRELGYNEQFF
>TRBJ2-5|TRBV20-1
CSARQGAMETQYF
>TRBJ1-3|TRBV6-6
CASTERAIDSGNTIYF
>NA|TRBV9
CASSVAGPGSSYNEQYF
>TRBJ2-7|TRBV24-1
CATSDSRVLSYEQYF
>TRBJ2-5|TRBV3-1
CASSTTEKETQYF
>TRBJ2-3|TRBV5-4
CASSLGGQGTTDTQYF